Shown below are 7 T cell receptor beta chains from a single sample sequenced in a study of regulatory T cells in long-lasting Graves disease. Sample time point: newly diagnosed GD, antithyroid drugs for less than 3 months. RNA isolated from PBMCs was used to make the TCR library. Libraries of TCR beta came from iRepertoire HTBI primers plus Arm-PCR of CDR3 regions. TCRdb re-called the multiplex PCR reads with MiXCR, one entry per CDR3 protein. The data show roughly 560,000 distinct CDR3 sequences, approximately 16% seen once. These records were also assigned to another study, of T cells in Graves' hyperthyroidism and ophthalmopathy.

The specimen comprised peripheral blood mononuclear cells (PBMCs), sampled at new diagnosis, from a patient treated with antithyroid drugs. The source of these receptors is a woman aged 40-60 years with Graves disease.

This clonotype was picked up many times. This chain uses TRBV12-3 or TRBV12-4 with TRBJ1-2, with TRBD1 matching 7 bases. Trimming at V came to 5 bases and at J to 5 bases, leaving 8 bases not matched to a gene. This CDR3 contains 14 residues. The CDR3: CASSPWGTVYGYTF. Written as DNA, the CDR3 is TGTGCCAGCAGTCCGTGGGGGACAGTGTATGGCTACACCTTC.

There are a few counts of this clonotype. This chain joins TRBV3-1 and TRBJ1-4, with D possibly matching TRBD1 (5 bases). The CDR3 has 15 amino acids. Trimming took 3 bases from V and 5 from J, leaving 13 bases between them. CDR1 and CDR2 from the germline V gene are LGHDT and YNNKEL (reference sequence). This chain's CDR3 is CASSQTPAGNEKLFF. The CDR3 DNA reads TGTGCCAGCAGCCAGACCCCCGCAGGGAATGAAAAACTGTTTTTT.

In this sample, this clonotype turned up many times. The rearrangement uses TRBV2 and TRBJ1-2; D remains unclear. Trimming left V 3 bases short and J 1 base short, with 6 bases between. Per germline, CDR1 SNHLY and CDR2 FYNNEI. There are 13 residues in the CDR3. The CDR3 is CASSEGINYGYTF. CDR3 nucleotides: TGTGCCAGCAGTGAGGGGATTAACTATGGCTACACCTTC.

This clonotype was counted only a few times. The gene calls are TRBV7-9 and TRBJ2-1; D may match TRBD1 or TRBD2 (6 bases each). Trimming left V 4 bases short and J 9 bases short, with 19 bases between. Germline V gene sequence: CDR1 SEHNR, CDR2 FQNEAQ (reference sequence). The CDR3 sequence is 15 residues long. Here the CDR3 DNA reads TGTGCCAGCAGCTCCGGAGGGGGACCCCTCTCTGAGCAGTTCTTC. Translating it yields CASSSGGGPLSEQFF.

This clonotype was seen only a few times. This chain joins TRBV20-1 and TRBJ2-6; D may match TRBD1 or TRBD2 (6 bases each). The CDR3 has 17 residues. The V end lost 3 bases, the J end lost 0 bases, and 15 bases lay between the germline ends. Germline V CDR1 and CDR2: DFQATT, SNEGSKA (reference sequence). As DNA, the CDR3 is TGCAGTGCTAGTCTCGGGGGCGGAACCTCTGGGGCCAACGTCCTGACTTTC. Translation: CSASLGGGTSGANVLTF.

V and J are TRBV20-1 and TRBJ2-3; D remains unclear. This CDR3 is built from 11 residues. Germline V CDR1 and CDR2: DFQATT, SNEGSKA (reference sequence). Trimming stripped 3 bases from V and 5 bases from J, with 6 bases between. CDR3 in amino acids: CSASPGDTQYF. CDR3 in DNA: TGCAGTGCTAGTCCAGGAGATACGCAGTATTTT.

This clonotype occurred many times. This sequence joins TRBV7-2 and TRBJ2-7; maybe TRBD1 (8 bases). Trimming left V 3 bases short and J 4 bases short, with 19 bases between. CDR3 size: 16 residues. CDR1 SGHTA and CDR2 FQGNSA come from the germline V gene. The CDR3 region has the DNA TGTGCCAGCAGCTTGGCAACAGGGGGGGGCCTTTACGAGCAGTACTTC. Encoded protein: CASSLATGGGLYEQYF.